The present TCR beta chain was sequenced within a study of regulatory T cells in long-lasting Graves disease (dated by TCRdb to 2020 to 2022). Background for the entire study: Persistent Graves' disease meant more than 5 years of antithyroid drug treatment with TSH receptor autoantibodies that stayed positive. The study took place in China and was registered as a clinical trial. A total of around 35 samples underwent TCR sequencing: about 13 from persistent and roughly 20 from newly diagnosed Graves' disease patients. Patients with persistent Graves' disease were compared with patients with newly diagnosed Graves' disease using TCR sequencing and RNA sequencing of peripheral blood. Antithyroid drugs had been taken for around 9.8 years on average by persistent Graves' disease patients in the clinical cohort.

The method was multiplex PCR. Sequenced on an Illumina HiSeq 4000. iRepertoire HTBI primers and Arm-PCR amplification of CDR3 regions were used to construct TCR beta libraries. Before sequencing, the PCR products went through gel purification. In the paper's pipeline: Gene usage analysis of CDR3 amino acid clonotypes used the 55 to 65 TRBV and around 13 TRBJ segments found across samples. Filtered high-quality paired reads were merged into contigs using COPE and FqMerger. BLAST was used to align contigs to IMGT TRBV, TRBD and TRBJ reference genes, with CDR3 defined following IMGT. Highly expanded clones were defined as clonotypes with a frequency above 0.1%. Shannon entropy served as the measure of repertoire diversity, while the Gini coefficient captured V-J evenness. A clonotype found in more than one individual was treated as public. TCRdb reran the public reads through fastp at Q25 and MiXCR, keeping productive beta chains. Duplicate CDR3 protein sequences are folded into a single record with the most common DNA and genes. The V and J calls, along with clone size, are taken from TCRdb and not from the paper's own processing. This sample lists some 330,000 distinct CDR3 sequences; roughly 25% were detected once. The ten largest clones represent 25% to 30% of the sample.

The germline ends are 15 bases apart after V is trimmed by 5 bases and J by 2 bases. Reading from cysteine to phenylalanine, the CDR3 counts 15 amino acids. Just the 45-base CDR3 DNA is kept, in frame starting at base 1. The CDR1 and CDR2 encoded by the germline V gene are SGHAT and FQNNGV. This clonotype was counted at least ten times. This clone's antigen is unknown. No quality values exist for individual bases; no much larger clone is one base distant. Overall results and qualifications from the work: Only peripheral blood was studied, because thyroid tissue, the primary lesion, was inaccessible. Only the TCR beta chain was sequenced and analyzed. A larger number of public clonotypes was shared among persistent patients (approximately 3,000) than among newly diagnosed patients (around 970). As a limitation, the authors acknowledged that the small sample size may reduce accuracy. Persistent disease showed preferential use of TRBV28, TRBJ1-2 and TRBJ2-5, whereas newly diagnosed disease favored TRBV20-1 and TRBJ2-1. Compared with newly diagnosed patients, patients with persistent Graves' disease had lower TCR Shannon entropy and fewer highly expanded clones, which suggests clonal expansion.

This specimen's time point label, interpreted: persistent/refractory GD, antithyroid drugs over 5 years with positive TRAb. RNA was extracted from PBMCs in TRIzol for both TCR sequencing and RNA sequencing. The diagnosis of Graves' disease followed American Thyroid Association guidelines. Patients were recruited from an endocrinology department in Xi'an, China. Each patient gave around 9.2 milliliters of peripheral blood, collected in an EDTA anticoagulant tube. Ficoll Paque Plus density gradient separation was used to isolate PBMCs, and no additional T cell sorting was done. RNA quality was checked with an Agilent 2100 Bioanalyzer and agarose gel, and concentration with a NanoDrop 2000.

This TCR was sampled from a woman in her forties with Graves disease. Donor details come from another sample of the same person, matched by shared clones. The V and J segments used are TRBV11-2 and TRBJ2-5; the D gene lacks a confident call. Sequencing used peripheral blood mononuclear cells (PBMCs), obtained when the disease was refractory, from a patient treated with antithyroid drugs. The DNA sequence is given as TGTGCCAGCAGCGAACCCACTGTCAGTCAAGAGACCCAGTACTTC. Protein translation: CASSEPTVSQETQYF.